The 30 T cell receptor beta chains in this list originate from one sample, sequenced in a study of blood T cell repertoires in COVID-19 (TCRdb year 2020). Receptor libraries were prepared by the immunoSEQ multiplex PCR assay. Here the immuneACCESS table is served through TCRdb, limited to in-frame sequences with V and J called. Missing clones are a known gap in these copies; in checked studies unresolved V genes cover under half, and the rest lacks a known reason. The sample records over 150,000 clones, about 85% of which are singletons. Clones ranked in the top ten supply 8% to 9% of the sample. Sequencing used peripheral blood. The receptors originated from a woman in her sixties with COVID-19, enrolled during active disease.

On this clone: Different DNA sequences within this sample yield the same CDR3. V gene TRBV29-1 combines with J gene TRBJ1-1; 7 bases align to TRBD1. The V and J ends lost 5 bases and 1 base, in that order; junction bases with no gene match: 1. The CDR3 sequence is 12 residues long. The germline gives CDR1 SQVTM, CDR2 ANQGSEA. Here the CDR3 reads CSVNRGNTEAFF. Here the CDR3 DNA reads TGCAGCGTTAACAGGGGGAACACTGAAGCTTTCTTT.

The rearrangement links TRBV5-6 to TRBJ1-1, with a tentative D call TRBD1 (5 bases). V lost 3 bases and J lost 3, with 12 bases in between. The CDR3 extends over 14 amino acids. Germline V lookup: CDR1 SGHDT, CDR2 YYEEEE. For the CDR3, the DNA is TGTGCCAGCAGCTGGGCAGACAGAGACACTGAAGCTTTCTTT. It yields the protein CASSWADRDTEAFF.

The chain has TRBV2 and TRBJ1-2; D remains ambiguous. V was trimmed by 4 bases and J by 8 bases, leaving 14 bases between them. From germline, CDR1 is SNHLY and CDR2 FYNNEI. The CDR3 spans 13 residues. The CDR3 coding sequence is TGTGCCAGCAGTGTAGCCGGGTTGGAGGGCTACACCTTC. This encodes CASSVAGLEGYTF.

CDR3 in amino acids: CASSPHAGSTIYF. The CDR3 DNA sequence: TGTGCCAGCAGCCCCCATGCAGGGTCAACCATATATTTT. This rearrangement joins TRBV3-1 (or the pseudogene TRBV3-2) to TRBJ1-3; the D gene is possibly TRBD1 (5 bases). Germline V gene lookup returns CDR1 LGHDT and CDR2 YNNKEL (reference sequence). This CDR3 region has 13 residues. V lost 4 bases and J 10 bases, leaving 14 bases between the germline ends.

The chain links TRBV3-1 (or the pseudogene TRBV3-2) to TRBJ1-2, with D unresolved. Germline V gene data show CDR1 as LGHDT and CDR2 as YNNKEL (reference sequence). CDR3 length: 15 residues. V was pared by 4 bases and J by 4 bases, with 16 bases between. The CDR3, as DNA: TGTGCCAGCAGCCTACATTCGGAGGGAGGCTATGGCTACACCTTC. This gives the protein CASSLHSEGGYGYTF.

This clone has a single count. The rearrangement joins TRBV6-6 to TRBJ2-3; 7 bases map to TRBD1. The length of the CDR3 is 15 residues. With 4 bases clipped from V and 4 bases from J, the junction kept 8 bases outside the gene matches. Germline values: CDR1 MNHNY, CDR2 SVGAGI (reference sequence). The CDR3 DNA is TGTGCCAGCAGTTCTGGATGGGACAGCCCAGATACGCAGTATTTT. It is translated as CASSSGWDSPDTQYF.

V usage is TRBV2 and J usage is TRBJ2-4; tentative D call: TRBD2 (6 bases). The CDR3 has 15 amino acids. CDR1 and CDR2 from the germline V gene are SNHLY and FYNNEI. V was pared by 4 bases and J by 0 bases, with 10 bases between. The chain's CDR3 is CASSVGTLAKNIQYF. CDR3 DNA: TGTGCCAGCAGTGTCGGGACTCTAGCCAAAAACATTCAGTACTTC. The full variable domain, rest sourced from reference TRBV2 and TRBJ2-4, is EPEVTQTPSHQVTQMGQEVILRCVPISNHLYFYWYRQILGQKVEFLVSFYNNEISEKSEIFDDQFSVERPDGSNFTLKIRSTKLEDSAMYFCASSVGTLAKNIQYFGAGTRLSVL.

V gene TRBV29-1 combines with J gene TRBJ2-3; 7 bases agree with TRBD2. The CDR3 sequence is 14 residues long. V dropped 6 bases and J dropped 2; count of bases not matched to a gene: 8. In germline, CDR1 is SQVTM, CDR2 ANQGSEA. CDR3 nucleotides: TGCAGCGTCGCCGGGGGGAACCCCACAGATACGCAGTATTTT. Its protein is CSVAGGNPTDTQYF.

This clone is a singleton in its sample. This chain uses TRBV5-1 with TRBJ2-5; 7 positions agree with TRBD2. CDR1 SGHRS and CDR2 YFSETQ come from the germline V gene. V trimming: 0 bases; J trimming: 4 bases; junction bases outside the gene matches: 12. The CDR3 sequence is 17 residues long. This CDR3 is CASSLVPARSGVETQYF. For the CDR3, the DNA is TGCGCCAGCAGCTTGGTCCCAGCACGGAGCGGGGTAGAGACCCAGTACTTC.

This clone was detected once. CDR3 sequence: CATSRPGGGKNIQYF. CDR3 nucleotide sequence: TGTGCCACCAGCAGACCAGGGGGAGGCAAAAACATTCAGTACTTC. The V gene is TRBV15, the J gene TRBJ2-4; perhaps TRBD1 as D (7 bases). The V end lost 2 bases, the J end lost 3 bases, and 11 bases lay between the germline ends. The CDR3 runs to 15 residues. Germline V CDR1 and CDR2: LNHNV, YYDKDF (reference sequence).

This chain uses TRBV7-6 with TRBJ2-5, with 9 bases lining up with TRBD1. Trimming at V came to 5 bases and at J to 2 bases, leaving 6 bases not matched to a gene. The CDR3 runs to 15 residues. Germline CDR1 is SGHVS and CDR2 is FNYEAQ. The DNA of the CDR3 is TGTGCCAGCAGCCCCGGGACAGGGAGGCAAGAGACCCAGTACTTC. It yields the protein CASSPGTGRQETQYF.

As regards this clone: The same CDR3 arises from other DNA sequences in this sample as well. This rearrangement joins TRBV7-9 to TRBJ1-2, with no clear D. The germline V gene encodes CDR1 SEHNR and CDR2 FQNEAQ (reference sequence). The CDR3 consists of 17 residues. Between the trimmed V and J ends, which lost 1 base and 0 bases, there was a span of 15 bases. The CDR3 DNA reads TGTGCCAGCAGCTTAGAGGGTGCGTACGGGACTAACTATGGCTACACCTTC. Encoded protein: CASSLEGAYGTNYGYTF.

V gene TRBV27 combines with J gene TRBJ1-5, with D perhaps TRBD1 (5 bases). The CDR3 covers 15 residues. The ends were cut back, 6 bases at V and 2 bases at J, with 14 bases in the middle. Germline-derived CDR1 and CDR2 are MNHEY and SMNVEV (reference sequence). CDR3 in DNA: TGTGCCAGCAGAGCGCCAGGGTATGGCAATCAGCCCCAGCATTTT. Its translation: CASRAPGYGNQPQHF.

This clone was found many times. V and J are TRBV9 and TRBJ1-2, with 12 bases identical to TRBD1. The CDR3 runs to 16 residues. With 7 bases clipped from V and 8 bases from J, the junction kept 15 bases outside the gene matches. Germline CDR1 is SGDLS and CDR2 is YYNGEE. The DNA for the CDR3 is TGTGCCAGCTCCTCAGGTGGGACAGGGGGCCTCGGGGGCTACACCTTC. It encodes CASSSGGTGGLGGYTF.

CDR3 loop: CASSLFLAGVNEQFF. The CDR3 coding sequence is TGTGCCAGCAGCTTGTTCTTAGCGGGAGTTAATGAGCAGTTCTTC. The chain is built from TRBV5-8 and TRBJ2-1; TRBD2 matches at 9 bases. Germline loops: CDR1 SGHTS, CDR2 YDEGEE. The V gene end was trimmed by 1 base and the J gene end by 7 bases; junction bases not matched to a gene: 6. This CDR3 has 15 residues.

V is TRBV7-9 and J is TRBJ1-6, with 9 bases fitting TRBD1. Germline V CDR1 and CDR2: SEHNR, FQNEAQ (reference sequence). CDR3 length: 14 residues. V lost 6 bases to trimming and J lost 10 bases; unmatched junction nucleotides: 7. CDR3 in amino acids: CASRVQGASSPLHF. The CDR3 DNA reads TGTGCCAGCAGGGTACAGGGGGCTAGCTCACCCCTCCACTTT.

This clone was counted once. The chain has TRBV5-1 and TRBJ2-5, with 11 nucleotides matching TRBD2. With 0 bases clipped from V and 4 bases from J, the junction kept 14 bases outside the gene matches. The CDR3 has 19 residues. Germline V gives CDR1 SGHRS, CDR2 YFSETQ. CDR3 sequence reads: CASSLEGRARLAGPETQYF. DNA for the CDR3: TGCGCCAGCAGCTTGGAGGGCAGGGCAAGACTAGCGGGACCAGAGACCCAGTACTTC.

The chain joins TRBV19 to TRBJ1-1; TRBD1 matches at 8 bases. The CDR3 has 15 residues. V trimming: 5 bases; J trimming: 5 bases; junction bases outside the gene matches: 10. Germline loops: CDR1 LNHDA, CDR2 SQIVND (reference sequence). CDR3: CASSPQRDRWTEAFF. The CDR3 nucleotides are TGTGCCAGTAGTCCACAACGGGACAGGTGGACTGAAGCTTTCTTT.

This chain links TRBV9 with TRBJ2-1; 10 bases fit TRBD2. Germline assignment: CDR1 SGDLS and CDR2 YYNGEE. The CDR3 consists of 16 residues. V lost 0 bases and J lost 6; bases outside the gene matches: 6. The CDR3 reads CASSVELAGDFNEQFF. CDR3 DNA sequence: TGTGCCAGCAGCGTAGAGCTAGCGGGAGATTTCAATGAGCAGTTCTTC.

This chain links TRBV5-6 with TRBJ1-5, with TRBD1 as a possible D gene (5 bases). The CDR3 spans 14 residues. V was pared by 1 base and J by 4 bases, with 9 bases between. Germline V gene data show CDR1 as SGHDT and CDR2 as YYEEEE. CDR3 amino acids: CASSLQGINQPQHF. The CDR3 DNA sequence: TGTGCCAGCAGCTTGCAGGGAATTAATCAGCCCCAGCATTTT.

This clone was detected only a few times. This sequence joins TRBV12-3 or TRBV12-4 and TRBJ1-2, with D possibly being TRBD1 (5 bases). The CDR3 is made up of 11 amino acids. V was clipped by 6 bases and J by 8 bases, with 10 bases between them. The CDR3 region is CASRQGGGYTF. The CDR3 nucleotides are TGTGCCAGCAGGCAGGGTGGCGGCTACACCTTC.

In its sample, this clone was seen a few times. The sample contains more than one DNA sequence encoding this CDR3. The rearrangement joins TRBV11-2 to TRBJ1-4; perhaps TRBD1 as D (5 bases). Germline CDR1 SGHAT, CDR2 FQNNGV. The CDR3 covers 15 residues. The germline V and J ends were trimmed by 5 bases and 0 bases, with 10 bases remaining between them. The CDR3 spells CASSTAGSTNEKLFF. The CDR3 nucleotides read TGTGCCAGCAGCACCGCAGGGTCAACTAATGAAAAACTGTTTTTT.

The DNA for the CDR3 is TGTGCCAGCAGTATACATGGGCTGAGCTATGGCTACACCTTC. As protein: CASSIHGLSYGYTF. The chain recombines TRBV2 with TRBJ1-2, with unresolved D. The CDR3 is made up of 14 amino acids. V was cut by 5 bases and J by 4 bases, with 14 bases left in between. Per the germline V gene, CDR1 is SNHLY and CDR2 is FYNNEI.

This CDR3 is CASSFSRAFF. In nucleotides, the CDR3 is TGTGCCAGCAGTTTTTCTCGGGCTTTCTTT. The chain is built from TRBV12-3 or TRBV12-4 and TRBJ1-1; D unclear. The CDR3 is 10 residues long. V lost 3 bases and J lost 11, with 7 bases in between.

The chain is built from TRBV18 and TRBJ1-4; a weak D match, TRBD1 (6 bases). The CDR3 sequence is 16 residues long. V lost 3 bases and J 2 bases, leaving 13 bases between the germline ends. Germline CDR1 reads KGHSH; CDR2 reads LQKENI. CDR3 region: CASSPQQGRTNEKLFF. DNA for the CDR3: TGTGCCAGCTCACCTCAACAGGGACGGACTAATGAAAAACTGTTTTTT.

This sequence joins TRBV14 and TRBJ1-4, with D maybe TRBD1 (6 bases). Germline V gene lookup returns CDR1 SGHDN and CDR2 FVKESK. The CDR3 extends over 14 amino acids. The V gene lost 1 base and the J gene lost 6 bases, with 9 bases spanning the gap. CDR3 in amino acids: CASSQGYRDEKLFF. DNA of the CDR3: TGTGCCAGCAGCCAAGGTTACAGGGATGAAAAACTGTTTTTT.

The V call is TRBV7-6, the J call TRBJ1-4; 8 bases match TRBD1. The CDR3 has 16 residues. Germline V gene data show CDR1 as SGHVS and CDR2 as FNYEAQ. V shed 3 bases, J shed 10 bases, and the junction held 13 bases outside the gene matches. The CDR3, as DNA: TGTGCCAGCAGCTTGAGTTCACAGGGGGGCAAGGGAAAACTGTTTTTT. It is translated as CASSLSSQGGKGKLFF.

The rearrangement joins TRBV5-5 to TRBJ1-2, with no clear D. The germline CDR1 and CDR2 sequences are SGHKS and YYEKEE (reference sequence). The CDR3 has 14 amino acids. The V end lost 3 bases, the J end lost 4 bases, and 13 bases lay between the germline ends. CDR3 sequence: CASSSSPPAYGYTF. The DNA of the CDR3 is TGTGCCAGCAGCTCCAGTCCCCCCGCCTATGGCTACACCTTC.

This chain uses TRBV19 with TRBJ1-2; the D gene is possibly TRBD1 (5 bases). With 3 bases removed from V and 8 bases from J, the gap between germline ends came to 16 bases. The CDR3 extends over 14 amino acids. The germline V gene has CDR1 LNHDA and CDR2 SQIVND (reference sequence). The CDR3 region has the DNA TGTGCCAGTAGTATGCCGGGCCCAGGGTGGGGCTACACCTTC. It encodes CASSMPGPGWGYTF.

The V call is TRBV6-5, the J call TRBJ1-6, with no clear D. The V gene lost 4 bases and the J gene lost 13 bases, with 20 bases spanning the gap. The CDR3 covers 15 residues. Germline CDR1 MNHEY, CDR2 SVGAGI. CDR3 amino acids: CASSFSWTAGGPLHF. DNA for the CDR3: TGTGCCAGCAGTTTCTCTTGGACGGCCGGAGGGCCCCTCCACTTT.